These T cell receptor beta chains were read from a single sample in a study of cytomegalovirus exposure and HLA in healthy donors. Sequencing used immunoSEQ multiplex PCR; TCRdb keeps in-frame clones, though not all of them. The sample holds around 180,000 clones, roughly 82% seen once. Sequenced input: PBMCs. All receptors come from a man younger than 35 in good health and CMV-seropositive. CDR3s include the opening cysteine and the closing phenylalanine or tryptophan. The order of the fields is D gene, V gene, J gene, clone size, CDR3 protein, CDR3 DNA. The D gene is left open where the match is weak. The size of a clone is reported for some rows only, either as once, few or many, or as a class for expanded clones.

>TRBD2|TRBV28|TRBJ2-1|.
CASSRVVAGPNEQFF
TGTGCCAGCAGCCGCGTGGTAGCGGGACCCAATGAGCAGTTCTTC
>TRBD1|TRBV14|TRBJ1-2|.
CASSHKSRTGDGYTF
TGTGCCAGCAGCCATAAAAGCCGGACAGGCGACGGCTACACCTTC
>TRBD2|TRBV2|TRBJ2-5|.
CASSDTRLAGIQETQYF
TGTGCCAGCAGTGATACCCGGCTAGCGGGGATACAAGAGACCCAGTACTTC
>TRBD1|TRBV27|TRBJ1-2|.
CASSQRQGYGYGYTF
TGTGCCAGCAGTCAAAGACAGGGGTACGGCTATGGCTACACCTTC
>TRBD2|TRBV29-1|TRBJ2-1|.
CSVVALAGYNEQFF
TGCAGCGTTGTGGCGCTAGCGGGTTACAATGAGCAGTTCTTC
>.|TRBV19|TRBJ2-5|few
CARWGGPGETQYF
TGTGCCCGATGGGGGGGGCCCGGGGAGACCCAGTACTTC
>TRBD2|TRBV28|TRBJ2-7|.
CAIVGTRGGFGEQYF
TGTGCCATAGTTGGGACCCGGGGGGGGTTCGGCGAGCAGTACTTC
>TRBD2|TRBV25-1|TRBJ2-1|.
CASSQTRASGRSYNEQFF
TGTGCCAGCAGTCAAACCCGGGCTAGCGGGAGATCCTACAATGAGCAGTTCTTC
>TRBD2|TRBV15|TRBJ2-1|.
CATSKRTRSNEQFF
TGTGCCACCAGCAAAAGGACTAGATCAAATGAGCAGTTCTTC
>TRBD2|TRBV7-9|TRBJ2-7|few
CASSGTSDSPNEQYF
TGTGCCAGCAGCGGGACTAGCGACAGCCCCAACGAGCAGTACTTC
>.|TRBV2|TRBJ1-2|few
CASSEAGRDGYTF
TGTGCCAGCAGTGAAGCGGGGAGGGATGGCTACACCTTC
>TRBD1|TRBV6-5|TRBJ2-7|.
CASRRAGQGSYEQYF
TGTGCCAGCAGACGGGCGGGACAGGGCTCCTACGAGCAGTACTTC
>TRBD2|TRBV5-4|TRBJ2-2|.
CASSGGLAGLAGELFF
TGTGCCAGCAGCGGAGGACTAGCGGGACTGGCCGGGGAGCTGTTTTTT
>TRBD1|TRBV6-5|TRBJ2-7|.
CASSRDRGGHEQYF
TGTGCCAGCAGTCGGGACAGGGGGGGCCACGAGCAGTACTTC
>.|TRBV9|TRBJ2-2|many
CASSTAASRGELFF
TGTGCCAGCAGCACAGCCGCGTCCCGGGGGGAGCTGTTTTTT
>.|TRBV5-1|TRBJ2-1|.
CASSLGNTGDLYNEQFF
TGCGCCAGCAGCTTGGGGAATACGGGAGACCTCTACAATGAGCAGTTCTTC
>TRBD2|TRBV14|TRBJ2-7|once
CASSQVSGRGEQYF
TGTGCCAGCAGCCAAGTTAGCGGGAGGGGTGAGCAGTACTTC
>TRBD1|TRBV30|TRBJ2-3|many
CALHRGSTDTQYF
TGTGCCTTACACAGGGGTAGCACAGATACGCAGTATTTT
>TRBD1|TRBV18|TRBJ1-5|once
CASSPIGQGSQPQHF
TGTGCCAGCTCACCAATTGGACAGGGAAGTCAGCCCCAGCATTTT
>TRBD1|TRBV9|TRBJ2-1|.
CASNQFGGTGTYNEQFF
TGTGCCAGCAACCAGTTTGGGGGGACAGGGACCTACAATGAGCAGTTCTTC
>TRBD2|TRBV7-9|TRBJ2-5|.
CASSPLAAQETQYF
TGTGCCAGCAGCCCCCTAGCGGCCCAAGAGACCCAGTACTTC
>.|TRBV4-3|TRBJ2-7|.
CASSQEQGMWSYEQYF
TGCGCCAGCAGCCAAGAACAGGGAATGTGGTCCTACGAGCAGTACTTC
>TRBD2|TRBV7-9|TRBJ2-7|.
CASSLGVAGDEQYF
TGTGCCAGCAGCTTAGGGGTAGCGGGAGACGAGCAGTACTTC
>TRBD1|TRBV2|TRBJ1-4|.
CASILDRGPANEKLFF
TGTGCCAGCATCCTGGACAGGGGGCCAGCTAATGAAAAACTGTTTTTT
>.|TRBV15|TRBJ2-1|.
CATSRDQHGSVSYNEQFF
TGTGCCACCAGCAGAGATCAACACGGGAGCGTCTCCTACAATGAGCAGTTCTTC
>TRBD1|TRBV7-2|TRBJ2-5|.
CASSLGDRAGETQYF
TGTGCCAGCAGCTTAGGGGACAGGGCCGGAGAGACCCAGTACTTC
>TRBD1|TRBV28|TRBJ2-7|few
CASNIAGTGRYEQYF
TGTGCCAGCAATATCGCCGGGACAGGACGATACGAGCAGTACTTC
>TRBD2|TRBV6-1|TRBJ2-7|.
CASSDGGGYEQYF
TGTGCCAGCAGTGATGGGGGGGGTTACGAGCAGTACTTC
>TRBD1|TRBV25-1|TRBJ2-3|.
CASSDFNRGSDTQYF
TGTGCCAGCAGTGATTTTAACAGGGGGTCAGATACGCAGTATTTT
>.|TRBV28|TRBJ1-5|.
CASSFPSVNQPQHF
TGTGCCAGCAGTTTCCCGAGCGTCAATCAGCCCCAGCATTTT
>TRBD1|TRBV6-4|TRBJ1-1|.
CASSDTDRAVNTEAFF
TGTGCCAGCAGTGACACAGACAGGGCCGTGAACACTGAAGCTTTCTTT
>TRBD1|TRBV6-1|TRBJ1-5|once
CASSEAPGGDQPQHF
TGTGCCAGCAGTGAAGCGCCAGGGGGCGATCAGCCCCAGCATTTT
>.|TRBV6-5|TRBJ1-3|.
CASSSYSEAGNTIYF
TGTGCCAGCAGTTCCTACTCTGAAGCTGGAAACACCATATATTTT
>.|TRBV7-8|TRBJ2-7|.
CASSSHPTDSFYEQYF
TGTGCCAGCAGCTCGCACCCTACGGACAGCTTCTACGAGCAGTACTTC
>TRBD1|TRBV5-6|TRBJ2-2|.
CASSLIQGAHTGELFF
TGTGCCAGCAGCTTAATACAGGGGGCCCACACCGGGGAGCTGTTTTTT
>TRBD2|TRBV7-3|TRBJ2-3|.
CASSPGGEGDTQYF
TGTGCCAGCAGCCCTGGGGGGGAGGGAGATACGCAGTATTTT
>TRBD1|TRBV6-6|TRBJ1-2|few
CASSLTGGYTF
TGTGCCAGCAGCCTGACAGGGGGCTACACCTTC
>.|TRBV4-2|TRBJ2-1|.
CASSQDRGSVHSYNEQFF
TGTGCCAGCAGCCAAGATAGGGGGTCTGTCCACTCCTACAATGAGCAGTTCTTC
>TRBD2|TRBV18|TRBJ2-7|.
CASSPTSGFSYEQYF
TGTGCCAGCTCACCCACTAGCGGGTTCTCCTACGAGCAGTACTTC
>.|TRBV9|TRBJ2-1|.
CASSVRDFYNEQFF
TGTGCCAGCAGCGTACGGGACTTCTACAATGAGCAGTTCTTC
>TRBD1|TRBV5-4|TRBJ1-1|.
CASRGQGLEAFF
TGTGCCAGCCGAGGACAGGGCCTTGAAGCTTTCTTT
>TRBD2|TRBV15|TRBJ2-7|.
CATSSGTSGLNEQYF
TGTGCCACCAGCAGCGGGACTAGCGGTCTAAACGAGCAGTACTTC
>TRBD2|TRBV2|TRBJ2-3|.
CATPGTSNPDTQYF
TGTGCCACCCCCGGGACTAGCAACCCAGATACGCAGTATTTT
>.|TRBV18|TRBJ1-2|.
CASSPRAVEGYGYTF
TGTGCCAGCTCACCCCGTGCAGTAGAGGGCTATGGCTACACCTTC
>TRBD1|TRBV7-3|TRBJ1-5|.
CASSLIAGGSQHF
TGTGCCAGCAGCTTAATTGCAGGGGGCTCCCAGCATTTT
>.|TRBV4-1|TRBJ2-7|.
CASSQEYTAEQYF
TGCGCCAGCAGCCAAGAATACACAGCCGAGCAGTACTTC